This record looks at one T cell receptor beta chain sequence and its context. What it recognizes is unknown. The data derive from a study of cytomegalovirus exposure and HLA in healthy donors. It was with 60 Vbeta and 13 Jbeta primers that the PCR ran. Sequencing was performed with immunoSEQ multiplex PCR; in TCRdb, only in-frame clones are kept and a portion is missing. The data show around 100,000 clones, roughly 79% seen once. General study findings and limits: The authors judged a highly shared variant cluster likely a sequencing artifact.

The CDR3 length is 18 residues. The V and J ends lost 4 bases and 5 bases, in that order; junction bases with no gene match: 10. Germline V gene data show CDR1 as SGDLS and CDR2 as YYNGEE. The receptor was derived from a man aged 40-49 years in good health and CMV-seronegative. The sample taken for sequencing was PBMCs. The chain recombines TRBV9 with TRBJ2-3; TRBD2 matches at 16 bases. CDR3 nucleotides: TGTGCCAGCAGCCCGGGGACTAGCGGGGGGGTGTGGGGAGATACGCAGTATTTT. Residues: CASSPGTSGGVWGDTQYF. Based on the CDR3 plus reference TRBV9 and TRBJ2-3, the full variable domain is DSGVTQTPKHLITATGQRVTLRCSPRSGDLSVYWYQQSLDQGLQFLIQYYNGEERAKGNILERFSAQQFPDLHSELNLSSLELGDSALYFCASSPGTSGGVWGDTQYFGPGTRLTVL.